This T cell receptor beta chain was obtained from a study of shared clonotypes between healthy human individuals (dated by TCRdb to 2018 to 2020). With regard to the full study: Two women and a few men aged 18 to 49 years were included in the cohort. Blood TCR repertoires of roughly 5 healthy adults were deeply sequenced to estimate repertoire size and the extent of clonotype sharing between individuals. Per donor, leukapheresis produced somewhere between about 0.9 and 9.5 billion PBMCs. Different laboratories and diverse techniques were used to prepare libraries and sequence TCR repertoires, to increase sequencing depth and limit assay-specific biases.

Concerning this clone itself: Its antigen is unknown. There are no base qualities to consult, and no much larger clone falls within one base.

Using the deep immunoSEQ assay, multiplex PCR amplified TCR CDR3 regions from genomic DNA. Extracted genomic DNA from each cell subset was distributed evenly across all wells of several immunoSEQ 96-well plates, and each plate was treated as a replicate. Each replicate PCR for unsorted PBMC received about 310 ng genomic DNA, equal to about 30,000 T cell genomes. Unsorted PBMC genomic DNA was sequenced across ten immunoSEQ deep assay plates. Purified libraries were quantified with a Qubit 3.0 fluorometer, sized on a Bioanalyzer 2100, and re-quantified with the KAPA Library Quantification kit. Every immunoSEQ 96-well plate was sequenced on a separate single-read 150-cycle Illumina NextSeq 550 flow cell. For the original study's pipeline: Because only junctional sequences without quality scores were contained in the immunoSEQ output, filtering matching that applied to full-length reads could not be performed. To assign V/J genes and CDR3, sequences were annotated using PyIR, a Python wrapper for IgBLAST v1.9, with IMGT germline references. Any read was removed if the V/J assignment was weak (E-value above 1e-6), the CDR3 was missing, or the read contained stop codons, out-of-frame junctions, or ambiguous translated residues. V3J clonotypes were defined as sequences sharing the same inferred V gene, J gene, and CDR3 amino acid sequence. Percentage overlap between repertoires was computed as shared unique clonotypes divided by the size of the smaller repertoire. Richness of each repertoire was evaluated using RTK rarefaction, the Chao1 estimator, and Recon v2.1 estimates of unobserved clonotypes. Here the immuneACCESS table is served through TCRdb, limited to in-frame sequences with V and J called. Missing clones are a known gap in these copies; in checked studies unresolved V genes cover under half, and the rest lacks a known reason. V and J calls and clone size come straight from that table; D and trimming were deduced from the DNA. The sample yields around 480,000 clones; about three quarters were counted once. The top ten clonotypes cover around an eighth of the sample.

The donors were healthy, HIV-negative adults with no recently reported acute infections or vaccinations. Every donor was a Caucasian adult living in Nashville, Tennessee, USA. For unsorted samples, tens of millions of PBMCs were counted and genomic DNA was extracted with the QIAamp DNA Blood Mini kit. Blood was collected by leukapheresis, and PBMCs were isolated by Ficoll-Histopaque density gradient centrifugation and then cryopreserved in liquid nitrogen vapor phase. CDR3 length: 13 amino acids, cysteine to phenylalanine. Only CDR3 DNA is held: 39 bases, read in frame from base 1. Reading the germline V gene (reference sequence) gives CDR1 SEHNR and CDR2 FQNEAQ. The V and J ends are trimmed by 4 bases and 0 bases, leaving 7 bases between them. Broader findings and caveats from the paper: Because the study included a small number of donors, the genetic and exposure-history diversity represented was limited. Based on pairwise subsampling, the degree of clonotype sharing among donors was expected to be affected by sequencing depth. Sampling was restricted to blood, and TCR repertoires in tissues likely differ from the TCR repertoires found in blood.

The chain links TRBV7-9 with TRBJ2-7; the D gene assignment is ambiguous. This TCR derives from a woman in her thirties or forties in good health. Some clones in this sample may be carry-over from other donors' samples. The sequenced sample was PBMCs. The CDR3 reads as follows: CASSSQASYEQYF. The DNA sequence is given as TGTGCCAGCAGCTCCCAGGCCTCCTACGAGCAGTACTTC.